This T cell receptor (beta chain) derives from a study of T cells in narcolepsy. Turning to the study itself: Donors had narcolepsy type 1 or type 2, or were healthy controls.

Findings and caveats of the study: Healthy controls reportedly lacked the autoreactive clonotypes serially found in patients' blood. In some patient and control memory CD4+ samples, autoreactive clones were absent. Autoreactive HCRT-specific and TRIB2-specific clonotypes were marked in same-patient CSF-versus-blood CD4+ comparisons.

Between the trimmed V and J ends, which lost 3 bases and 2 bases, there was a span of 11 bases. Germline V CDR1 and CDR2: LNHDA, SQIVND (reference sequence). This CDR3 has 15 residues. Libraries were prepared by immunoSEQ multiplex PCR; TCRdb keeps only in-frame clonotypes and omits some of them. The sample contains tens of thousands of clones, 79% of which appear only once. Note on this clone: Its antigen is unidentified.

This receptor was obtained from a human donor in good health. The chain employs TRBV19 and TRBJ1-5; D is ambiguous. The sequencing input was memory (CD45RA-) CD4+ T cells from blood. The CDR3: CASSMVGMGNQPQHF. CDR3 nucleotides: TGTGCCAGTAGTATGGTGGGGATGGGCAATCAGCCCCAGCATTTT.